Following are 32 T cell receptor beta chains from one sample sequenced in a study of CD8+ T cells in alopecia areata. The treatment is: oral pan-JAK inhibitor, 5-10 mg twice daily. Reverse transcribed after extraction, RNA yielded cDNA as the sequencing template. Libraries were prepared by immunoSEQ multiplex PCR; TCRdb keeps only in-frame clonotypes and omits some of them. The sample carries around 100,000 clones, 85% to 90% recorded once. Sequencing was performed on CD8+ T cells sorted from blood, taken around week 30, from a patient treated with tofacitinib. These receptor sequences come from a human donor with alopecia areata.

The V call is TRBV7-2, the J call TRBJ2-3; TRBD1 agrees at 11 bases. J lost 11 bases, V lost 8 bases, and 18 bases had no gene match. Germline assignment: CDR1 SGHTA and CDR2 FQGNSA. The CDR3 runs to 16 residues. CDR3 residues: CASPALGQGAREGQYF. CDR3 nucleotide sequence: TGTGCCAGCCCGGCCCTTGGACAGGGGGCGCGGGAGGGGCAGTATTTT.

The chain employs TRBV29-1 and TRBJ2-7; D gene unclear. The CDR3 is made up of 12 amino acids. V was cut by 4 bases and J by 2 bases, with 9 bases left in between. Looked up from germline, CDR1 is SQVTM and CDR2 is ANQGSEA. The CDR3 sequence is CSVGGRTYEQYF. The CDR3 DNA reads as TGCAGCGTTGGGGGTAGGACCTACGAGCAGTACTTC.

This clone was counted only a few times. The chain recombines TRBV7-6 with TRBJ2-5, with unresolved D. The CDR3 is 14 amino acids. CDR1 and CDR2 (germline): SGHVS, FNYEAQ. The V and J ends lost 0 bases and 4 bases respectively, with 9 bases between them. For the CDR3, the DNA is TGTGCCAGCAGCTTAGCAGGCGCAAGAGAGACCCAGTACTTC. Residues: CASSLAGARETQYF.

The genes are TRBV27 and TRBJ1-2, with TRBD1 as a possible D gene (5 bases). Deletions cut 2 bases from V and 7 bases from J, with 11 bases between. The germline gives CDR1 MNHEY, CDR2 SMNVEV (reference sequence). This CDR3 has 13 residues. The CDR3 loop reads CASSLGQGVGYTF. CDR3 DNA sequence: TGTGCCAGCAGTTTAGGCCAGGGCGTTGGCTACACCTTC.

The V and J genes are TRBV29-1 and TRBJ2-3; D gene ambiguous. The germline V and J ends were trimmed by 3 bases and 0 bases, with 10 bases remaining between them. Germline CDR1 is SQVTM and CDR2 is ANQGSEA. This CDR3 contains 14 residues. The CDR3 spells CSVELAASTDTQYF. In nucleotides, the CDR3 is TGCAGCGTTGAGCTGGCGGCGAGCACAGATACGCAGTATTTT.

The gene calls are TRBV9 and TRBJ1-1, with a weak D call TRBD1 (5 bases). Germline lookup yields CDR1 SGDLS and CDR2 YYNGEE. This CDR3 spans 15 amino acids. Trimming removed 4 bases at V and 5 bases at J, with 18 bases between. The chain's CDR3 is CASSPRDPLETEAFF. DNA of the CDR3: TGTGCCAGCAGCCCCCGGGACCCCCTTGAGACTGAAGCTTTCTTT.

V is TRBV19 and J is TRBJ2-1; 8 bases agree with TRBD2. Losses at the gene ends were 8 bases for V and 4 bases for J; bases not matched to a gene: 4. The CDR3 runs to 13 residues. Germline CDR1 and CDR2: LNHDA and SQIVND (reference sequence). The DNA of the CDR3 is TGTGCCAGTGCCACTAGCGGTTACAATGAGCAGTTCTTC. It encodes CASATSGYNEQFF.

V gene TRBV4-1 combines with J gene TRBJ2-1; TRBD1 matches 7 bases. Trimming cost V 1 base and J 5 bases; bases outside gene matches: 5. CDR3 length: 15 residues. Germline CDR1 is MGHRA and CDR2 is YSYEKL. The CDR3: CASSQVSGGHNEQFF. The CDR3 nucleotides read TGCGCCAGCAGCCAAGTGTCAGGGGGACACAATGAGCAGTTCTTC.

The gene calls are TRBV27 and TRBJ1-2, with D perhaps TRBD1 (6 bases). Germline V gives CDR1 MNHEY, CDR2 SMNVEV (reference sequence). This CDR3 contains 20 residues. With 6 bases removed from V and 7 bases from J, the gap between germline ends came to 36 bases. In DNA, the CDR3 is TGTGCCAGCAGACGAGGAGGGGGAGGGCCAGACAGTTTAGGGCGGCGTGGCTACACCTTC. Translated: CASRRGGGGPDSLGRRGYTF.

The chain has TRBV7-9 and TRBJ2-7; D might be TRBD2 (6 bases). Trimming took 0 bases from V and 3 from J, leaving 9 bases between them. Germline V CDR1 and CDR2: SEHNR, FQNEAQ (reference sequence). The CDR3 sequence is 14 residues long. CDR3 in DNA: TGTGCCAGCAGCTTAGCCACCGGGAGCTACGAGCAGTACTTC. This encodes CASSLATGSYEQYF. Using reference TRBV7-9 and TRBJ2-7 for the parts outside the CDR3, the full variable domain is DTGVSQNPRHKITKRGQNVTFRCDPISEHNRLYWYRQTLGQGPEFLTYFQNEAQLEKSRLLSDRFSAERPKGSFSTLEIQRTEQGDSAMYLCASSLATGSYEQYFGPGTRLTVT.

V is TRBV4-1 and J is TRBJ1-2; D not certain. Germline V gene sequence: CDR1 MGHRA, CDR2 YSYEKL. Trimming took 0 bases from V and 7 from J, leaving 3 bases between them. The CDR3 contains 11 residues. The chain's CDR3 is CASSQEGGYTF. The CDR3 nucleotides read TGCGCCAGCAGCCAAGAAGGTGGCTACACCTTC.

The CDR3 loop reads CAWSPGTSGTGELFF. CDR3 in DNA: TGTGCCTGGAGTCCCGGGACTAGCGGCACCGGGGAGCTGTTTTTT. The chain is built from TRBV30 and TRBJ2-2; 11 bases agree with TRBD2. Germline trimming cut 2 bases from V and 4 bases from J; bases unmatched to any gene: 3. CDR3 length: 15 amino acids. Germline-derived CDR1 and CDR2 are GTSNPN and SVGIG (reference sequence). The full variable domain, in which reference TRBV30 and TRBJ2-2 provide the parts outside the CDR3, is SQTIHQWPATLVQPVGSPLSLECTVEGTSNPNLYWYRQAAGRGLQLLFYSVGIGQISSEVPQNLSASRPQDRQFILSSKKLLLSDSGFYLCAWSPGTSGTGELFFGEGSRLTVL.

A single count supports this clone. The rearrangement joins TRBV7-9 to TRBJ2-1, with 7 bases that match TRBD1. Germline CDR1 and CDR2: SEHNR and FQNEAQ (reference sequence). CDR3 size: 15 residues. V gave up 7 bases and J gave up 0 bases; unmatched junction bases: 6. The CDR3 nucleotides are TGTGCCAGCAAACCCCGGGACAGCTCCTACAATGAGCAGTTCTTC. It yields the protein CASKPRDSSYNEQFF.

This sequence joins TRBV27 and TRBJ2-3; D is unclear. Germline CDR1 is MNHEY and CDR2 is SMNVEV (reference sequence). V shed 4 bases and J shed 5 bases, with 13 bases lying between them. CDR3 length equals 14 residues. The DNA for the CDR3 is TGTGCCAGCAGTTATGTGGGCCCCCGAGATACGCAGTATTTT. Its translation is CASSYVGPRDTQYF.

The rearrangement uses TRBV7-9 and TRBJ2-7; 11 positions match TRBD1. The germline V gene encodes CDR1 SEHNR and CDR2 FQNEAQ (reference sequence). V dropped 5 bases and J dropped 3; count of bases not matched to a gene: 6. This CDR3 has 15 residues. CDR3 sequence: CASSPTGQGDYEQYF. CDR3 coding DNA: TGTGCCAGCAGCCCGACGGGACAGGGGGACTACGAGCAGTACTTC.

This chain uses TRBV4-2 with TRBJ2-1; 7 bases agree with TRBD2. This CDR3 comprises 15 residues. Germline V gene lookup returns CDR1 LGHNA and CDR2 YNFKEQ. V lost 0 bases and J lost 8; bases outside the gene matches: 7. The CDR3 is CASSQDIGTTDEQFF. CDR3 bases: TGTGCCAGCAGCCAAGATATAGGGACTACAGATGAGCAGTTCTTC.

The chain recombines TRBV7-9 with TRBJ2-1, with D tentatively TRBD2 (5 bases). The CDR3 covers 16 residues. Germline V gene lookup returns CDR1 SEHNR and CDR2 FQNEAQ (reference sequence). V shed 4 bases and J shed 9 bases, with 22 bases lying between them. The CDR3 nucleotides read TGTGCCAGCAGCTCCCGGATGACTACGGGCTACGGTGAGCAGTTCTTC. Encoded protein: CASSSRMTTGYGEQFF.

Here the CDR3 DNA reads TGTGCCAGCAGCTTCTCTGTTAACACTGAAGCTTTCTTT. Protein: CASSFSVNTEAFF. V and J are TRBV11-1 and TRBJ1-1, with no clear D. The CDR3 contains 13 residues. Between the trimmed V and J ends, which lost 3 bases and 2 bases, there was a span of 7 bases. The germline CDR1 and CDR2 sequences are SGHAT and FQDESV (reference sequence).

The chain recombines TRBV4-1 with TRBJ1-5; D uncertain. Deletions cut 3 bases from V and 9 bases from J, with 15 bases between. Germline CDR1 is MGHRA and CDR2 is YSYEKL. The CDR3 covers 14 residues. The CDR3 bases are TGCGCCAGCAGCCATGGCCCCGGGCCCGGGCCCCAGCATTTT. Translation: CASSHGPGPGPQHF.

This clone came up a few times. V is TRBV29-1 and J is TRBJ2-3, with 11 bases aligning to TRBD2. Germline values: CDR1 SQVTM, CDR2 ANQGSEA. Trimming removed 6 bases from V and 0 bases from J; junction bases left unmatched: 8. CDR3 length equals 16 residues. The CDR3 coding sequence is TGCAGCGTGGCGGGACTAGCGGATTCTAGCACAGATACGCAGTATTTT. Its translation: CSVAGLADSSTDTQYF.

The chain employs TRBV7-9 and TRBJ2-7; the match to TRBD1 covers 9 bases. The V gene end was trimmed by 4 bases and the J gene end by 5 bases; junction bases not matched to a gene: 12. The germline CDR1 and CDR2 sequences are SEHNR and FQNEAQ (reference sequence). There are 16 residues in the CDR3. The CDR3 DNA reads as TGTGCCAGCAGCTCAATACCGGGACAGGGAGTCCACGAGCAGTACTTC. Translating gives CASSSIPGQGVHEQYF.

V and J are TRBV5-6 and TRBJ1-1, with D uncertain. Germline V gives CDR1 SGHDT, CDR2 YYEEEE. The CDR3 extends over 17 amino acids. Trimming took off 0 bases at V and 6 bases at J, with 21 bases between the two ends. The CDR3 DNA follows: TGTGCCAGCAGCTTGGCCCTCCCCATCCTGGGTTTCCCTGAAGCTTTCTTT. Encoded protein: CASSLALPILGFPEAFF.

The chain has TRBV9 and TRBJ1-6; D is unclear. Deletions cut 4 bases from V and 7 bases from J, with 12 bases between. Germline CDR1 reads SGDLS; CDR2 reads YYNGEE. The CDR3 consists of 14 residues. Written as DNA, the CDR3 is TGTGCCAGCAGCCCGGACCTGGGGAATTCACCCCTCCACTTT. Its protein product is CASSPDLGNSPLHF.

The rearrangement uses TRBV4-1 and TRBJ2-7; 12 nucleotides align to TRBD1. Trimming removed 0 bases from V and 5 bases from J; junction bases left unmatched: 11. Germline V gives CDR1 MGHRA, CDR2 YSYEKL. This CDR3 comprises 18 residues. The CDR3 protein is CASSQEGAGTGGFNEQYF. In DNA, the CDR3 is TGCGCCAGCAGCCAAGAAGGCGCCGGGACAGGGGGCTTCAACGAGCAGTACTTC.

The J gene is TRBJ2-7, the V gene TRBV30; D is unclear. The CDR3 covers 11 residues. The V gene's germline CDR1 is GTSNPN and CDR2 SVGIG (reference sequence). The V gene lost 5 bases and the J gene lost 0 bases, with 5 bases spanning the gap. The CDR3 DNA reads TGTGCCTGGGGAAGCTCCTACGAGCAGTACTTC. Translation gives CAWGSSYEQYF. Together with reference TRBV30 and TRBJ2-7, the CDR3 gives the full variable domain: SQTIHQWPATLVQPVGSPLSLECTVEGTSNPNLYWYRQAAGRGLQLLFYSVGIGQISSEVPQNLSASRPQDRQFILSSKKLLLSDSGFYLCAWGSSYEQYFGPGTRLTVT.

The chain links TRBV9 to TRBJ1-1; D is ambiguous. Germline loops: CDR1 SGDLS, CDR2 YYNGEE. V lost 0 bases and J 1 base, leaving 13 bases between the germline ends. This CDR3 region has 16 residues. The CDR3 DNA reads as TGTGCCAGCAGCGTAGTAGATGGCAGAAAGAACACTGAAGCTTTCTTT. It encodes CASSVVDGRKNTEAFF. Looking up the rest from reference TRBV9 and TRBJ1-1 gives the full variable domain: DSGVTQTPKHLITATGQRVTLRCSPRSGDLSVYWYQQSLDQGLQFLIQYYNGEERAKGNILERFSAQQFPDLHSELNLSSLELGDSALYFCASSVVDGRKNTEAFFGQGTRLTVV.

The V call is TRBV7-9, the J call TRBJ2-7, with D perhaps TRBD2 (5 bases). Germline V CDR1 and CDR2: SEHNR, FQNEAQ (reference sequence). The CDR3 runs to 13 residues. Trimming left V 5 bases short and J 3 bases short, with 11 bases between. CDR3 bases: TGTGCCAGCAGCCGAGAACTAGGCTACGAGCAGTACTTC. Its translation: CASSRELGYEQYF.

The rearrangement links TRBV4-1 to TRBJ2-7; D is undetermined. CDR3 length: 11 amino acids. CDR1 is MGHRA and CDR2 is YSYEKL in the germline V gene. V lost 4 bases and J lost 3, with 4 bases in between. The CDR3 coding sequence is TGCGCCAGCAGCCCCGGCTACGAGCAGTACTTC. This sequence encodes CASSPGYEQYF.

The table lists this clone with a count of one. The CDR3 here is CASSRLNGGHLDEQYF. In nucleotides, the CDR3 is TGTGCCAGCAGTCGATTAAACGGGGGACATCTCGACGAGCAGTACTTC. The chain employs TRBV27 and TRBJ2-7, with D perhaps being TRBD1 or TRBD2 (6 bases each). The germline V gene has CDR1 MNHEY and CDR2 SMNVEV (reference sequence). This CDR3 comprises 16 residues. The germline V and J ends were trimmed by 5 bases and 5 bases, with 22 bases remaining between them.

This sequence joins TRBV10-3 and TRBJ1-5; D gene uncertain. Germline V gives CDR1 ENHRY, CDR2 SYGVKD. There are 17 residues in the CDR3. V was cut by 3 bases and J by 3 bases, with 18 bases left in between. The CDR3 bases are TGTGCCATCAGTGATTTTAGGGTTGAAGGTTTCAATCAGCCCCAGCATTTT. It is translated as CAISDFRVEGFNQPQHF.

This clone was picked up one time. The chain couples TRBV12-5 to TRBJ1-2; weak D call: TRBD1 (5 bases). CDR1 is LGHNT, CDR2 FRNRAP, per germline. The CDR3 sequence is 16 residues long. V shed 0 bases and J shed 4 bases, with 15 bases lying between them. CDR3 bases: TGTGCTAGTGGTTTGGTTCGACAGACCCACGGCTATGGCTACACCTTC. This gives the protein CASGLVRQTHGYGYTF.

The gene calls are TRBV5-1 and TRBJ1-3; no reliable D call. V lost 3 bases, J lost 0 bases, and 4 bases lay in between. The CDR3 is made up of 13 amino acids. Per the germline V gene, CDR1 is SGHRS and CDR2 is YFSETQ. The CDR3 spells CASSSSSGNTIYF. The CDR3 coding sequence is TGCGCCAGCAGCTCCAGCTCTGGAAACACCATATATTTT. The variable domain in full, with the rest retrieved from reference TRBV5-1 and TRBJ1-3, is KAGVTQTPRYLIKTRGQQVTLSCSPISGHRSVSWYQQTPGQGLQFLFEYFSETQRNKGNFPGRFSGRQFSNSRSEMNVSTLELGDSALYLCASSSSSGNTIYFGEGSWLTVV.